The 24 T cell receptor beta chains below come from one sample, sequenced in a study of T cells in Graves' hyperthyroidism and ophthalmopathy (dated by TCRdb to between 2019 and 2020). The library was built by means of multiplex PCR. Sequencing relied on an Illumina HiSeq 2000. The TCR beta CDR3 regions were amplified from RNA transcripts. The first round of RT-PCR for the TCR CDR3 was performed with the HTBI primer set and the Qiagen OneStep RT-PCR kit. TCRdb's own reprocessing of the public reads used fastp at Q25 and MiXCR and kept productive beta chains. Rows matching on CDR3 protein sequence are summarized as one entry with the most common DNA and genes. Counted in this sample were roughly 530,000 distinct CDR3 sequences; about 15% of them appeared once. 15% to 20% of the sample goes to the ten largest clones. Material for sequencing was blood. The receptors here all came from a woman younger than 30 with Graves' ophthalmopathy.

The chain uses TRBV2 and TRBJ1-1; 10 nucleotides agree with TRBD1. V shed 0 bases, J shed 12 bases, and the junction held 7 bases outside the gene matches. This CDR3 spans 14 amino acids. Per the germline V gene, CDR1 is SNHLY and CDR2 is FYNNEI. This CDR3 is CASSEAGQGGVSFF. The DNA for the CDR3 is TGTGCCAGCAGTGAAGCCGGACAGGGGGGTGTATCTTTCTTT.

V is TRBV28 and J is TRBJ1-2; maybe TRBD1 (5 bases). Trimming left V 5 bases short and J 2 bases short, with 15 bases between. The germline V gene encodes CDR1 MDHEN and CDR2 SYDVKM. CDR3 length: 15 residues. CDR3 sequence reads: CASSPGGGRNYGYTF. The DNA of the CDR3 is TGTGCCAGCAGTCCCGGGGGAGGGCGCAACTATGGCTACACCTTC.

This clonotype was picked up many times. The rearrangement joins TRBV12-3 or TRBV12-4 to TRBJ2-1; 8 nucleotides line up with TRBD1. This CDR3 is built from 15 residues. The J segment lost 6 bases and the V segment lost 5 bases, leaving 9 bases of the junction unmatched. The CDR3, as DNA: TGTGCCAGCAGTCTCCGGGACAGGCTACGCAATGAGCAGTTCTTC. Translated: CASSLRDRLRNEQFF.

This clonotype was seen more than once but under ten times. This chain uses TRBV27 with TRBJ2-2; TRBD2 matches 11 bases. Germline CDR1 reads MNHEY; CDR2 reads SMNVEV (reference sequence). Trimming cost V 6 bases and J 10 bases; bases outside gene matches: 4. This CDR3 is 13 amino acids long. CDR3 amino acids: CASRTSGVLELFF. CDR3 bases: TGTGCCAGCAGGACTAGCGGGGTCTTGGAGCTGTTTTTT.

There are a few counts of this clonotype. The junction does not match germline at one end; this may be a read error. The CDR3 loop reads CATGRGSGPYEQYF. The CDR3 coding sequence is TGTGCCACCGGCAGAGGTAGCGGGCCTTACGAGCAGTACTTC. The chain employs TRBV15 and TRBJ2-7; 7 nucleotides agree with TRBD2. CDR3 length: 14 amino acids. CDR1 LNHNV and CDR2 YYDKDF come from the germline V gene (reference sequence).

Points on this clonotype: This could be a read error, since a much larger clone is one nucleotide away. This rearrangement joins TRBV20-1 to TRBJ2-7; 10 nucleotides match TRBD2. The CDR3 extends over 18 amino acids. The junction had 11 bases not matched to a gene; V was cut back by 0 bases and J by 0 bases. The V gene's germline CDR1 is DFQATT and CDR2 SNEGSKA (reference sequence). CDR3 sequence reads: CSARDSASGSVGSYEQYF. In DNA form, the CDR3 reads TGCAGTGCTAGAGACAGCGCTAGCGGGAGCGTGGGCTCCTACGAGCAGTACTTC.

Of note for this clonotype: One end of the junction does not line up with germline, which may come from a read error. The rearrangement uses TRBV5-8 and TRBJ2-3; TRBD2 agrees at 9 bases. In germline, CDR1 is SGHTS, CDR2 YDEGEE. This CDR3 has 16 amino acids. CDR3 residues: CASSVSLAGATDTQYF. The DNA for the CDR3 is TGCGCCAGCAGCGTATCATTAGCGGGAGCCACAGATACGCAGTATTTT.

This clonotype has a single count. The V and J genes are TRBV19 and TRBJ2-6; a weak D match, TRBD2 (5 bases). The V end lost 5 bases, the J end lost 0 bases, and 8 bases lay between the germline ends. The CDR3 runs 15 residues. Germline lookup yields CDR1 LNHDA and CDR2 SQIVND (reference sequence). This CDR3 is CASSWGVSGANVLTF. The CDR3 coding sequence is TGTGCCAGTAGTTGGGGAGTCTCTGGGGCCAACGTCCTGACTTTC.

This clonotype was recorded many times. The rearrangement joins TRBV6-1 to TRBJ1-5; 11 bases are a match to TRBD1. CDR1 is MNHNS, CDR2 SASEGT, per germline. J lost 0 bases, V lost 7 bases, and 2 bases had no gene match. The CDR3 has 15 amino acids. CDR3 nucleotide sequence: TGTGCCAGCATTGGGACAGGGGGTAGCAATCAGCCCCAGCATTTT. Translation gives CASIGTGGSNQPQHF.

This clonotype was counted only a few times. V usage is TRBV4-3 and J usage is TRBJ1-1; the D is unclear. V lost 0 bases and J 1 base, leaving 6 bases between the germline ends. This CDR3 is 14 amino acids long. The germline V gene encodes CDR1 LGHNA and CDR2 YSLEER. CDR3 in amino acids: CASSQDRWNTEAFF. The CDR3 nucleotides are TGCGCCAGCAGCCAAGATCGGTGGAACACTGAAGCTTTCTTT.

The sample holds a few counts of this clonotype. This sequence joins TRBV20-1 and TRBJ1-6; D unresolved. CDR1 is DFQATT, CDR2 SNEGSKA, per germline (reference sequence). The ends were cut back, 6 bases at V and 3 bases at J, with 9 bases in the middle. The CDR3 spans 13 residues. CDR3 protein: CSAVGFYNSPLHF. The CDR3 bases are TGCAGTGCGGTGGGATTCTATAATTCACCCCTCCACTTT.

CDR3 loop: CASSFEGLDTQYF. The CDR3 DNA is TGCGCCAGCAGCTTTGAGGGACTAGATACGCAGTATTTT. The rearrangement links TRBV5-1 to TRBJ2-3, with D possibly TRBD2 on 6 matching bases. V lost 2 bases, J lost 5 bases, and 9 bases lay in between. Germline V gene sequence: CDR1 SGHRS, CDR2 YFSETQ. The CDR3 length is 13 residues.

A few counts support this clonotype. This chain links TRBV6-1 with TRBJ2-1; 9 bases match TRBD2. The V and J ends lost 7 bases and 9 bases, in that order; junction bases with no gene match: 13. Germline V gene lookup returns CDR1 MNHNS and CDR2 SASEGT. The CDR3 loop spans 15 amino acids. The CDR3 sequence: CASNTGRGGFFEQFF. The CDR3 bases are TGTGCCAGCAACACGGGGCGGGGGGGCTTTTTTGAGCAGTTCTTC.

This clonotype was counted between two and nine times. The chain carries TRBV5-1 and TRBJ1-6, with D unresolved. The germline V and J ends were trimmed by 0 bases and 0 bases, with 7 bases remaining between them. The V gene's germline CDR1 is SGHRS and CDR2 YFSETQ. The CDR3 consists of 16 residues. As DNA, the CDR3 is TGCGCCAGCAGCTTGGGCACGAGCTCCTATAATTCACCCCTCCACTTT. Its translation is CASSLGTSSYNSPLHF.

This clonotype was seen at least ten times. The chain is built from TRBV3-1 and TRBJ2-7, with 10 bases lining up with TRBD1. Germline trimming cut 4 bases from V and 5 bases from J; bases unmatched to any gene: 2. CDR3 size: 13 residues. The germline V gene encodes CDR1 LGHDT and CDR2 YNNKEL (reference sequence). In nucleotides, the CDR3 is TGTGCCAGCAGCCGGGACAGGGGTCACGAGCAGTACTTC. This sequence encodes CASSRDRGHEQYF.

This clonotype was picked up a small number of times. The chain carries TRBV6-1 and TRBJ2-3; D tentatively reads TRBD1 or TRBD2 (5 bases each). Looked up from germline, CDR1 is MNHNS and CDR2 is SASEGT. Trimming left V 7 bases short and J 9 bases short, with 14 bases between. This CDR3 comprises 12 residues. CDR3 in amino acids: CASKGFGTTQYF. The CDR3 DNA reads TGTGCCAGCAAGGGGTTCGGGACCACGCAGTATTTT.

This clonotype was seen only a few times. This chain links TRBV29-1 with TRBJ1-4, with 7 positions matching TRBD1. The CDR3 consists of 14 residues. The trim removed 6 bases at V and 0 bases at J, leaving 4 bases unmatched. Germline loops: CDR1 SQVTM, CDR2 ANQGSEA. DNA for the CDR3: TGCAGCGTGGGGGACAGAGCAACTAATGAAAAACTGTTTTTT. Its translation: CSVGDRATNEKLFF.

This clonotype was counted between two and nine times. The V and J genes are TRBV20-1 and TRBJ2-2; D unclear. The CDR3 is made up of 16 amino acids. Germline CDR1 is DFQATT and CDR2 is SNEGSKA (reference sequence). V lost 4 bases, J lost 6 bases, and 21 bases lay in between. The CDR3 region has the DNA TGCAGTGCTACCCCCAGTCTGGGTTTGATGTCCGGGGAGCTGTTTTTT. Its translation: CSATPSLGLMSGELFF.

This clonotype was counted at least ten times. The chain couples TRBV12-3 or TRBV12-4 to TRBJ1-1; D uncertain. The CDR3 loop spans 13 amino acids. Trimming cost V 8 bases and J 4 bases, with 14 bases left between them. Here the CDR3 DNA reads TGTGCCAGCCACGGGGTTGGGAGCACTGAAGCTTTCTTT. Encoded protein: CASHGVGSTEAFF.

In its sample, this clonotype was seen a few times. The chain combines TRBV14 with TRBJ1-3; no clear D. The CDR3 is 15 amino acids. Per germline, CDR1 SGHDN and CDR2 FVKESK. Trimming took off 1 base at V and 0 bases at J, with 7 bases between the two ends. CDR3 nucleotide sequence: TGTGCCAGCAGCCAAGGGAGGGCCTCTGGAAACACCATATATTTT. Translation: CASSQGRASGNTIYF.

With regard to this clonotype: Being one base from a much bigger clone, this may be a read error. The chain joins TRBV24-1 to TRBJ2-5; the D call may be TRBD1 or TRBD2 (6 bases each). The V end lost 3 bases, the J end lost 2 bases, and 18 bases lay between the germline ends. This CDR3 is 17 amino acids long. The germline gives CDR1 KGHDR, CDR2 SFDVKD. This CDR3 is CATSDPDRQEGQETQYF. The CDR3 coding sequence is TGTGCCACCAGTGATCCCGACCGACAGGAGGGTCAAGAGACCCAGTACTTC.

V is TRBV30 and J is TRBJ1-6; D is unresolved. V was trimmed by 1 base and J by 9 bases, leaving 13 bases between them. The germline CDR1 and CDR2 sequences are GTSNPN and SVGIG (reference sequence). The CDR3 totals 14 residues. The CDR3 region is CAWSASGLSSPLHF. For the CDR3, the DNA is TGTGCCTGGAGTGCCTCGGGCCTGAGTTCACCCCTCCACTTT.

J is TRBJ1-5 and V is TRBV20-1, with D perhaps TRBD1 (6 bases). Germline loops: CDR1 DFQATT, CDR2 SNEGSKA (reference sequence). Trimming took off 6 bases at V and 0 bases at J, with 12 bases between the two ends. The CDR3 covers 14 residues. The CDR3 DNA sequence: TGCAGTGCCCGGGACACCTATAGCAATCAGCCCCAGCATTTT. Translating it yields CSARDTYSNQPQHF.

This clonotype was counted many times. The rearrangement uses TRBV7-2 and TRBJ2-7; TRBD1 or TRBD2 may be the D gene (5 bases each). Germline lookup yields CDR1 SGHTA and CDR2 FQGNSA. The CDR3 length is 14 residues. V was shortened by 0 bases and J by 0 bases, with 6 bases between the two germline ends. The CDR3 region is CASSLAGPSYEQYF. In DNA, the CDR3 is TGTGCCAGCAGCTTAGCGGGACCCTCCTACGAGCAGTACTTC.